Following are 20 T cell receptor beta chains from one sample sequenced in a study of blood T cells in healthy people across ages (dated by TCRdb to about 2015). Libraries were constructed by 5' RACE. The instrument given in TCRdb is Illumina HiSeq 2500. A second about 6 to 11 cycle PCR used a sample-barcoded 5' primer and a J-beta primer mix. The public sequencing data were trimmed at Q25 with fastp and processed into clonotypes with MiXCR by TCRdb, which kept only in-frame beta chains. Every distinct CDR3 protein forms one entry, paired with its most common genes and DNA. Here the sample has some 640,000 distinct CDR3 sequences; about 30% occur a single time. The ten top clones hold more than 15% of the sample. Specimen: blood. All receptors derive from an elderly woman in good health.

The table lists this clonotype with many counts. V usage is TRBV2 and J usage is TRBJ2-7, with D uncertain. With 7 bases removed from V and 0 bases from J, the gap between germline ends came to 10 bases. CDR3 length: 13 amino acids. Looked up from germline, CDR1 is SNHLY and CDR2 is FYNNEI. The CDR3 loop reads CASTRTDSYEQYF. CDR3 DNA sequence: TGTGCCAGCACGAGGACGGACTCCTACGAGCAGTACTTC.

Details on this clonotype: A clone one base away is much larger, so this may be a read error. The rearrangement uses TRBV12-3 or TRBV12-4 and TRBJ2-5; D not certain. This CDR3 spans 11 amino acids. V lost 3 bases, J lost 11 bases, and 10 bases lay in between. Here the CDR3 reads CASSFSSEQYF. The CDR3 DNA sequence: TGTGCCAGCAGTTTTTCTAGTGAGCAGTACTTC.

This clonotype was seen only a few times. V is TRBV10-3 and J is TRBJ2-1; D remains unclear. The last part of the DNA fits TRBJ2-7 better; the J call may be wrong. Germline CDR1 ENHRY, CDR2 SYGVKD. The length of the CDR3 is 15 residues. The CDR3 region has the DNA TGTGCCATCAGTGAGTCGACACAATCCTACAATGAGCAGTACTTC. Translating gives CAISESTQSYNEQYF.

In its sample, this clonotype ranks as medium-sized (0.01 to 0.1%). The chain recombines TRBV27 with TRBJ1-2; 9 nucleotides agree with TRBD1. Per the germline V gene, CDR1 is MNHEY and CDR2 is SMNVEV (reference sequence). V lost 9 bases and J lost 2; bases outside the gene matches: 7. The CDR3 has 14 amino acids. Here the CDR3 DNA reads TGTGCCAGTGCGCCCGGGACAGGGAACTATGGCTACACCTTC. Its protein is CASAPGTGNYGYTF.

This clonotype was found many times. This chain links TRBV6-2 or TRBV6-3 with TRBJ2-1, with 8 bases aligning to TRBD2. The CDR3 runs to 15 residues. The germline CDR1 and CDR2 sequences are MNHEY and SVGEGT. V lost 6 bases and J lost 1; bases outside the gene matches: 5. CDR3 loop: CASSPGGASYNEQFF. For the CDR3, the DNA is TGTGCCAGCAGCCCCGGGGGGGCGTCCTACAATGAGCAGTTCTTC.

This clonotype was seen many times. The J gene is TRBJ2-7, the V gene TRBV29-1, with D tentatively TRBD1 (7 bases). This CDR3 is built from 14 residues. V lost 4 bases and J 0 bases, leaving 13 bases between the germline ends. Germline V gives CDR1 SQVTM, CDR2 ANQGSEA. The CDR3 DNA is TGCAGCGTTGCGCCGGGGGACAGCTCCTACGAGCAGTACTTC. This translates into CSVAPGDSSYEQYF.

A word on this clonotype: The junction departs from germline at one end; a sequencing error may be responsible. The genes are TRBV5-1 and TRBJ1-4; D is possibly TRBD1 (5 bases). The CDR3 has 14 residues. The germline gives CDR1 SGHRS, CDR2 YFSETQ. CDR3 in amino acids: CASSPRGTKEKLFF. In DNA, the CDR3 is TGCGCCAGCAGCCCAAGGGGTACTAAAGAAAAACTGTTTTTT.

As concerns this clonotype: A read error may account for a junction end that differs from germline. The gene calls are TRBV7-7 and TRBJ2-3, with TRBD2 matching 12 bases. Germline CDR1 and CDR2: SSHAT and FNYEAQ (reference sequence). This CDR3 spans 16 amino acids. The chain's CDR3 is CASSPGTSGRGDTQYF. CDR3 nucleotides: TGTGCTAGCAGTCCCGGGACTAGCGGGCGAGGAGATACGCAGTATTTT.

The chain couples TRBV4-2 to TRBJ2-4; TRBD2 matches 8 bases. The junction had 14 bases not matched to a gene; V was cut back by 0 bases and J by 13 bases. Germline CDR1 reads LGHNA; CDR2 reads YNFKEQ. This CDR3 has 16 residues. The CDR3: CASSQDVRGGGNEQYF. Written as DNA, the CDR3 is TGTGCCAGCAGCCAAGATGTTCGGGGGGGCGGCAATGAGCAGTACTTC.

As for this clonotype: With a much larger clone just one base away, this may be a read error. V and J are TRBV12-3 or TRBV12-4 and TRBJ2-1; 8 positions match TRBD1. CDR3 size: 14 residues. Unmatched junction bases numbered 5, after V lost 5 bases and J lost 5 bases. The CDR3 spells CASSPRQGHNEQFF. The CDR3 region has the DNA TGTGCCAGCAGTCCAAGACAGGGGCACAATGAGCAGTTCTTC.

With regard to this clonotype: It may be a read error: a sequence one base away is much more abundant. This chain uses TRBV9 with TRBJ1-2; no definite D call. V was shortened by 0 bases and J by 4 bases, with 10 bases between the two germline ends. The CDR3 totals 14 residues. Per the germline V gene, CDR1 is SGDLS and CDR2 is YYNGEE. DNA of the CDR3: TGTGCCAGCAGCGTAGCCGGTTCCGCCTATGGCTACACCTTC. Translated, it gives CASSVAGSAYGYTF.

This clonotype has a count of ten or more. This sequence joins TRBV29-1 and TRBJ1-2; tentative D call: TRBD1 (5 bases). Trimming cost V 1 base and J 1 base, with 13 bases left between them. In germline, CDR1 is SQVTM, CDR2 ANQGSEA. This CDR3 has 15 residues. The CDR3 is CSVEAADSFNYGYTF. The CDR3 DNA reads as TGCAGCGTTGAAGCCGCCGACAGCTTTAACTATGGCTACACCTTC. Based on the CDR3 plus reference TRBV29-1 and TRBJ1-2, the full variable domain is SAVISQKPSRDICQRGTSLTIQCQVDSQVTMMFWYRQQPGQSLTLIATANQGSEATYESGFVIDKFPISRPNLTFSTLTVSNMSPEDSSIYLCSVEAADSFNYGYTFGSGTRLTVV.

Of note for this clonotype: This may be a read error, as it is one base from a much larger clone. This chain links TRBV7-9 with TRBJ2-7; D remains unclear. Germline-derived CDR1 and CDR2 are SEHNR and FQNEAQ (reference sequence). The CDR3 sequence is 11 residues long. As DNA, the CDR3 is TGTGCCAACAGCACCCATACGGAGCAGTACTTC. It translates to CANSTHTEQYF.

At least ten counts were recorded for this clonotype. The genes are TRBV20-1 and TRBJ1-6, with a tentative D call TRBD1 (5 bases). Germline loops: CDR1 DFQATT, CDR2 SNEGSKA (reference sequence). The CDR3 extends over 13 amino acids. V was trimmed by 3 bases and J by 3 bases, leaving 6 bases between them. DNA of the CDR3: TGCAGTGCTAGCAGGGTCTATAATTCACCCCTCCACTTT. Its translation is CSASRVYNSPLHF.

This clonotype was seen just once. The chain links TRBV16 to TRBJ2-7, with D maybe TRBD2 (6 bases). Germline V gene lookup returns CDR1 KGHSY and CDR2 FQNENV. This CDR3 is built from 15 residues. V dropped 4 bases and J dropped 1 base, with 14 bases sitting between them. The CDR3 spells CASSRGRGLSYEQYF. The CDR3 DNA is TGTGCCAGCAGCCGAGGACGGGGGTTATCCTACGAGCAGTACTTC.

V gene TRBV5-1 combines with J gene TRBJ2-1; possibly TRBD1 or TRBD2 for D (6 bases each). Trimming took 3 bases from V and 3 from J, leaving 19 bases between them. The CDR3 spans 17 residues. Germline CDR1 is SGHRS and CDR2 is YFSETQ. The DNA for the CDR3 is TGCGCCAGCAGCTCCAGCGGAAGAGGGGGGTTCTACAATGAGCAGTTCTTC. It codes for CASSSSGRGGFYNEQFF.

This clonotype was detected a few times. The junction departs from the called germline gene at one end, perhaps through a read error. The V gene is TRBV24-1, the J gene TRBJ1-4, with D hard to call. Germline V lookup: CDR1 KGHDR, CDR2 SFDVKD. The CDR3 covers 15 residues. CDR3 in DNA: TGTGCCACCAGTGACCCGACGGCTCAACATGAAAAACGGTTTTTT. Its protein is CATSDPTAQHEKRFF.

The rearrangement links TRBV30 to TRBJ2-3; the D gene is possibly TRBD2 (7 bases). The germline V gene encodes CDR1 GTSNPN and CDR2 SVGIG (reference sequence). The CDR3 consists of 14 residues. The V end was cut by 2 bases, the J end by 5 bases, with 14 bases between. The CDR3 DNA follows: TGTGCCTGGAGTCGCAACGGGGGGCGAGATACGCAGTATTTT. Translation: CAWSRNGGRDTQYF. Together with reference TRBV30 and TRBJ2-3, the CDR3 gives the full variable domain: SQTIHQWPATLVQPVGSPLSLECTVEGTSNPNLYWYRQAAGRGLQLLFYSVGIGQISSEVPQNLSASRPQDRQFILSSKKLLLSDSGFYLCAWSRNGGRDTQYFGPGTRLTVL.

The rearrangement links TRBV7-6 to TRBJ2-5; no firm D call. V lost 5 bases and J lost 4, with 20 bases in between. Looked up from germline, CDR1 is SGHVS and CDR2 is FNYEAQ. The CDR3 contains 16 residues. The CDR3: CASSAKPMEVGETQYF. CDR3 bases: TGTGCCAGCAGCGCCAAACCCATGGAAGTTGGAGAGACCCAGTACTTC.

In its sample, this clonotype was seen many times. The chain joins TRBV6-1 to TRBJ2-3; 9 bases fit TRBD2. This CDR3 region has 18 residues. V dropped 6 bases and J dropped 4; count of bases not matched to a gene: 17. CDR1 is MNHNS and CDR2 is SASEGT in the germline V gene. CDR3 sequence (DNA): TGTGCCAGCAGACCCCCCGCGGTGCGCGGGGGGGATTCAGATACGCAGTATTTT. Encoded protein: CASRPPAVRGGDSDTQYF.